This TCR beta chain was sequenced in a study of CXCR3-negative and CXCR3-positive naive CD8 T cells. A remark on this clonotype: No antigen is known for it.

This CDR3 has 12 amino acids. The germline CDR1 and CDR2 sequences are SGHAT and FQNNGV. Study-wide results and limits: TRBV-TRBJ usage was similar across naive CXCR3 subsets but distinct in memory cells. Hydrophobicity of TRB CDR3s was greater in CXCR3-positive naive cells than in CXCR3-negative naive cells.

Sorts that each held a few hundred thousand cells were run in triplicate for every CD8+ T cell subset. The authors made the TRB cDNA libraries by 5' RACE using UMI labels. TCRdb reprocessed the 5' RACE reads, with one entry per CDR3 protein and no DNA. Recorded for this sample: about 5,500 distinct CDR3 sequences. This TCR was sampled from a human donor in good health. Some clones in this sample may be carry-over from other donors' samples. Material for sequencing was naive CXCR3+ CD8+ T cells from blood. Subset given: CD45RO-CCR7+CD27+CD95- naive CD8+ T cells expressing CXCR3 (TNR3+). The chain has TRBV11-2 and TRBJ1-1. The CDR3 here is CASSYENTEAFF.